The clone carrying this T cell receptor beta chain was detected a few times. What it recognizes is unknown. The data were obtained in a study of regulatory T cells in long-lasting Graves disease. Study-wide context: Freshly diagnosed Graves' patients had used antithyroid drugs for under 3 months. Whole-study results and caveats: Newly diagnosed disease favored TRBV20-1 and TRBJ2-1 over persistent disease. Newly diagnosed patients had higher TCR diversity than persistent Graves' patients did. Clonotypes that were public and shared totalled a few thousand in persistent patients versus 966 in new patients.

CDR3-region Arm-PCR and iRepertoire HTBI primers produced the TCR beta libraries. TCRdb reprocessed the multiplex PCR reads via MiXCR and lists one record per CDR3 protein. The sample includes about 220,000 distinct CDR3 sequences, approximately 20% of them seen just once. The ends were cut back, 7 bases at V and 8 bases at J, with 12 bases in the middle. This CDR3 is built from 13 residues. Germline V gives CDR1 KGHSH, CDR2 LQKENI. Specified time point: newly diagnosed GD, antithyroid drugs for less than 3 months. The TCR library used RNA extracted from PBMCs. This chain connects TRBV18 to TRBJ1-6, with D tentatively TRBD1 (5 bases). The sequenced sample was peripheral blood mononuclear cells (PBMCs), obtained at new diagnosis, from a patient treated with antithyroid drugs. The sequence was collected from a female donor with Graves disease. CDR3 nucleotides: TGTGCCAGCTTACCTGACAGCGATTCACCCCTCCACTTT. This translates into CASLPDSDSPLHF.